Listed here are 13 T cell receptor beta chains from one sample, sequenced in a study of blood T cell repertoires in COVID-19. The data were produced by immunoSEQ multiplex PCR, yet TCRdb's version contains in-frame clones alone and is incomplete. This sample has just over 80,000 clones; around 81% occur once, and the top ten carry 44%. Sequencing was performed on peripheral blood. Receptors were obtained from a man older than 75 with acute or convalescent COVID-19.

This sequence joins TRBV18 and TRBJ1-1; the D gene is possibly TRBD1 (5 bases). Trimming shortened V by 4 bases and J by 7 bases, and 13 bases separated the two germline ends. CDR1 is KGHSH, CDR2 LQKENI, per germline. There are 13 residues in the CDR3. The CDR3 reads CASSRLGRDEAFF. CDR3 in DNA: TGTGCCAGCTCACGCCTGGGCAGGGATGAAGCTTTCTTT.

The V and J genes are TRBV7-6 and TRBJ1-1, with unresolved D. Germline assignment: CDR1 SGHVS and CDR2 FNYEAQ. Trimming stripped 0 bases from V and 4 bases from J, with 9 bases between. CDR3 size: 14 residues. The CDR3 spells CASSLAPRGTEAFF. CDR3 coding DNA: TGTGCCAGCAGCTTAGCGCCCCGAGGCACTGAAGCTTTCTTT. Combining the CDR3 with reference TRBV7-6 and TRBJ1-1 gives the whole variable domain GAGVSQSPRYKVTKRGQDVALRCDPISGHVSLYWYRQALGQGPEFLTYFNYEAQQDKSGLPNDRFSAERPEGSISTLTIQRTEQRDSAMYRCASSLAPRGTEAFFGQGTRLTVV.

The chain has TRBV19 and TRBJ2-2; weak D call: TRBD1 (5 bases). The CDR3 loop spans 15 amino acids. Between the trimmed V and J ends, which lost 4 bases and 3 bases, there was a span of 12 bases. Germline V gene sequence: CDR1 LNHDA, CDR2 SQIVND (reference sequence). The CDR3 sequence is CASSNRAGYTGELFF. The DNA of the CDR3 is TGTGCCAGTAGTAACCGCGCAGGGTACACCGGGGAGCTGTTTTTT.

This chain connects TRBV6-1 to TRBJ1-2; D possibly corresponds to TRBD1 (6 bases). The V end lost 1 base, the J end lost 4 bases, and 13 bases lay between the germline ends. CDR3 length: 15 residues. Germline assignment: CDR1 MNHNS and CDR2 SASEGT. The CDR3 protein is CASSEGTADLYGYTF. The CDR3 DNA sequence: TGTGCCAGCAGTGAAGGGACAGCGGACCTCTATGGCTACACCTTC.

The rearrangement links TRBV14 to TRBJ2-1; no reliable D call. The CDR3 extends over 13 amino acids. Germline V gene data show CDR1 as SGHDN and CDR2 as FVKESK. Trimming stripped 4 bases from V and 4 bases from J, with 8 bases between. The CDR3 coding sequence is TGTGCCAGCAGCCCAGTCATTTACAATGAGCAGTTCTTC. It is translated as CASSPVIYNEQFF.

The chain carries TRBV5-5 and TRBJ1-5, with D perhaps TRBD1 (6 bases). This CDR3 is 17 amino acids long. Between the trimmed V and J ends, which lost 1 base and 4 bases, there was a span of 18 bases. Per germline, CDR1 SGHKS and CDR2 YYEKEE (reference sequence). The CDR3: CASSLRGGNFGNQPQHF. The CDR3 DNA reads TGTGCCAGCAGCTTGAGGGGGGGAAATTTCGGGAATCAGCCCCAGCATTTT.

The genes are TRBV5-1 and TRBJ1-2; 8 nucleotides line up with TRBD1. The germline gives CDR1 SGHRS, CDR2 YFSETQ. The CDR3 is 13 residues long. Trimming cost V 4 bases and J 3 bases; bases outside gene matches: 2. CDR3: CASSRQGYYGYTF. In DNA, the CDR3 is TGCGCCAGCAGCCGACAGGGGTACTATGGCTACACCTTC.

The chain carries TRBV30 and TRBJ1-3; D is undetermined. CDR1 and CDR2 from the germline V gene are GTSNPN and SVGIG (reference sequence). This CDR3 spans 18 amino acids. V dropped 2 bases and J dropped 3 bases, with 23 bases sitting between them. The CDR3 protein is CAWSRPFSSPIGGNTIYF. CDR3 DNA sequence: TGTGCCTGGAGTAGACCCTTTTCTAGCCCAATTGGTGGAAACACCATATATTTT. Combining the CDR3 with reference TRBV30 and TRBJ1-3 gives the whole variable domain SQTIHQWPATLVQPVGSPLSLECTVEGTSNPNLYWYRQAAGRGLQLLFYSVGIGQISSEVPQNLSASRPQDRQFILSSKKLLLSDSGFYLCAWSRPFSSPIGGNTIYFGEGSWLTVV.

The rearrangement uses TRBV7-9 and TRBJ2-1; perhaps TRBD1 as D (6 bases). The CDR3 has 16 amino acids. Trimming left V 5 bases short and J 0 bases short, with 14 bases between. The germline CDR1 and CDR2 sequences are SEHNR and FQNEAQ (reference sequence). The CDR3 protein is CASSGNTGSSYNEQFF. The CDR3 nucleotides read TGTGCCAGCAGCGGCAATACAGGGTCCTCCTACAATGAGCAGTTCTTC. The whole variable domain, remainder taken from reference TRBV7-9 and TRBJ2-1, is DTGVSQNPRHKITKRGQNVTFRCDPISEHNRLYWYRQTLGQGPEFLTYFQNEAQLEKSRLLSDRFSAERPKGSFSTLEIQRTEQGDSAMYLCASSGNTGSSYNEQFFGPGTRLTVL.

This rearrangement joins TRBV5-1 to TRBJ2-3; the match to TRBD2 covers 9 bases. V dropped 4 bases and J dropped 0; count of bases not matched to a gene: 3. Germline-derived CDR1 and CDR2 are SGHRS and YFSETQ. CDR3 length: 15 residues. CDR3 sequence reads: CASSASGASTDTQYF. Here the CDR3 DNA reads TGCGCCAGCAGCGCTAGCGGGGCCAGCACAGATACGCAGTATTTT.

This chain connects TRBV12-5 to TRBJ1-4; 9 nucleotides align to TRBD1. Germline V gene sequence: CDR1 LGHNT, CDR2 FRNRAP. The CDR3 extends over 14 amino acids. Germline trimming cut 6 bases from V and 7 bases from J; bases unmatched to any gene: 6. The CDR3 reads CASGPGQGPEKLFF. The CDR3 DNA follows: TGTGCTAGTGGCCCCGGACAGGGGCCTGAAAAACTGTTTTTT.

This clone came up a few times. The V and J genes are TRBV5-1 and TRBJ2-5; D is unclear. Between the trimmed V and J ends, which lost 0 bases and 0 bases, there was a span of 6 bases. This CDR3 has 14 residues. Germline V gene data show CDR1 as SGHRS and CDR2 as YFSETQ. The CDR3 DNA reads as TGCGCCAGCAGCTTGGCGCAGAACCAAGAGACCCAGTACTTC. This sequence encodes CASSLAQNQETQYF.

V is TRBV7-2 and J is TRBJ1-6; 9 nucleotides align to TRBD1. V lost 5 bases and J lost 10; bases outside the gene matches: 9. CDR3 length: 15 residues. The germline V gene encodes CDR1 SGHTA and CDR2 FQGNSA. DNA for the CDR3: TGTGCCAGCAGCGGGAGGGACAGGGAGAGCTCACCCCTCCACTTT. Encoded protein: CASSGRDRESSPLHF.